The next 15 T cell receptor beta chains were all read from a single sample in a study of cytomegalovirus exposure and HLA in healthy donors. Primers: 60 Vbeta forward and 13 Jbeta reverse. The protocol was immunoSEQ multiplex PCR, while the TCRdb copy is restricted to in-frame clones and leaves out a portion. The sample lists about 130,000 clones, around 69% occurring once. The sample consisted of PBMCs. Receptors were obtained from a human donor in good health.

This chain joins TRBV19 and TRBJ2-7, with 12 nucleotides matching TRBD1. Germline V CDR1 and CDR2: LNHDA, SQIVND (reference sequence). V lost 6 bases, J lost 6 bases, and 3 bases stayed unmatched. The CDR3 totals 13 residues. CDR3 nucleotide sequence: TGTGCCAGTAGGGGACAGGGGGCCTCCGAGCAGTACTTC. This gives the protein CASRGQGASEQYF. The whole variable domain, filled in from reference TRBV19 and TRBJ2-7, reads DGGITQSPKYLFRKEGQNVTLSCEQNLNHDAMYWYRQDPGQGLRLIYYSQIVNDFQKGDIAEGYSVSREKKESFPLTVTSAQKNPTAFYLCASRGQGASEQYFGPGTRLTVT.

The chain carries TRBV20-1 and TRBJ2-7; no definite D call. Trimming left V 2 bases short and J 3 bases short, with 5 bases between. Germline V gene lookup returns CDR1 DFQATT and CDR2 SNEGSKA (reference sequence). This CDR3 region has 11 residues. The CDR3 spells CSARSGYEQYF. DNA of the CDR3: TGCAGTGCTAGATCGGGCTACGAGCAGTACTTC.

This clone has just a few counts. The rearrangement links TRBV27 to TRBJ2-1; no reliable D call. CDR3 length: 14 residues. Trimming left V 6 bases short and J 7 bases short, with 16 bases between. Germline V CDR1 and CDR2: MNHEY, SMNVEV (reference sequence). Here the CDR3 DNA reads TGTGCCAGCAGGGTGACACGGTTCAGTAATGAGCAGTTCTTC. It is translated as CASRVTRFSNEQFF.

The V call is TRBV6-5, the J call TRBJ2-1; 9 positions match TRBD1. J was trimmed by 9 bases and V by 6 bases; bases with no gene match: 6. This CDR3 contains 13 residues. The germline gives CDR1 MNHEY, CDR2 SVGAGI. The CDR3 is CASSRDRAGEQFF. In DNA form, the CDR3 reads TGTGCCAGCAGCCGGGACAGGGCGGGTGAGCAGTTCTTC.

This chain connects TRBV6-1 to TRBJ2-7; 7 bases align to TRBD2. Per the germline V gene, CDR1 is MNHNS and CDR2 is SASEGT. CDR3 size: 17 residues. With V trimmed by 4 bases and J by 3 bases, 15 bases remained unmatched. The CDR3 region has the DNA TGTGCCAGCAGTGCTCTACCCAGCGGACGGGACTACTACGAGCAGTACTTC. Amino acid sequence: CASSALPSGRDYYEQYF.

The rearrangement joins TRBV28 to TRBJ2-5, with 7 bases identical to TRBD2. V lost 2 bases, J lost 5 bases, and 8 bases stayed unmatched. CDR3 length equals 15 residues. Germline V lookup: CDR1 MDHEN, CDR2 SYDVKM. The CDR3 sequence is CASSLLGGSLETQYF. Written as DNA, the CDR3 is TGTGCCAGCAGTTTACTTGGCGGGAGCTTGGAGACCCAGTACTTC.

This chain links TRBV5-6 with TRBJ1-5; D gene ambiguous. This CDR3 spans 13 amino acids. Deletions cut 4 bases from V and 4 bases from J, with 9 bases between. The V gene's germline CDR1 is SGHDT and CDR2 YYEEEE. CDR3: CASSQRANQPQHF. The DNA of the CDR3 is TGTGCCAGCAGCCAGAGGGCTAATCAGCCCCAGCATTTT.

The chain joins TRBV7-8 to TRBJ2-7; 7 bases fit TRBD2. Germline V gene sequence: CDR1 SGHVS, CDR2 FQNEAQ. V shed 1 base and J 6 bases; nucleotides not matched to a gene: 9. This CDR3 is built from 15 residues. The CDR3 here is CASSLDIAGGGEQYF. The CDR3 nucleotides are TGTGCCAGCAGCTTAGATATAGCAGGCGGGGGCGAGCAGTACTTC.

The chain employs TRBV29-1 and TRBJ2-6; no clear D. The germline gives CDR1 SQVTM, CDR2 ANQGSEA. V lost 0 bases, J lost 5 bases, and 8 bases lay in between. The CDR3 consists of 14 residues. The CDR3 nucleotides read TGCAGCGTTGAAGAGGGCTTGAGGGCCAACGTCCTGACTTTC. Encoded protein: CSVEEGLRANVLTF.

This sequence joins TRBV14 and TRBJ1-1; 10 bases are a match to TRBD1. The CDR3 covers 14 residues. The germline V gene encodes CDR1 SGHDN and CDR2 FVKESK. V gave up 3 bases and J gave up 4 bases; unmatched junction bases: 2. The CDR3 DNA reads TGTGCCAGCAGCCAGACAGGGGGCGTCACTGAAGCTTTCTTT. Translated, it gives CASSQTGGVTEAFF.

There are a few counts of this clone. This chain uses TRBV4-1 with TRBJ1-2; 8 bases fit TRBD1. CDR1 is MGHRA and CDR2 is YSYEKL in the germline V gene. The CDR3 sequence is 14 residues long. Trimming took 4 bases from V and 6 from J; bases not matched to a gene: 7. The DNA for the CDR3 is TGCGCCAGCAGCCCCTCTGGCAGGGGGCATGGCTACACCTTC. This encodes CASSPSGRGHGYTF.

V gene TRBV6-5 combines with J gene TRBJ2-1; 10 bases match TRBD2. The CDR3 is 15 amino acids. V was pared by 4 bases and J by 4 bases, with 4 bases of the junction left unmatched. The germline V gene encodes CDR1 MNHEY and CDR2 SVGAGI. The CDR3 nucleotides read TGTGCCAGCAGTTCTGGACTAGCGGTTTACAATGAGCAGTTCTTC. Translation: CASSSGLAVYNEQFF.

The chain combines TRBV15 with TRBJ1-2; 7 positions match TRBD1. The J segment lost 5 bases and the V segment lost 3 bases, leaving 9 bases of the junction unmatched. Germline V CDR1 and CDR2: LNHNV, YYDKDF (reference sequence). This CDR3 contains 15 residues. CDR3 DNA: TGTGCCACCAGCAGTCCCTCGACAGGGAATTATGGCTACACCTTC. This codes for CATSSPSTGNYGYTF.

V usage is TRBV5-8 and J usage is TRBJ2-5, with D perhaps TRBD1 (6 bases). The CDR3 covers 15 residues. Looked up from germline, CDR1 is SGHTS and CDR2 is YDEGEE. V was clipped by 4 bases and J by 5 bases, with 18 bases between them. CDR3 sequence: CASSGRTGFYETQYF. The CDR3, as DNA: TGTGCCAGCAGCGGGCGTACAGGGTTCTATGAGACCCAGTACTTC.

Only a few counts were recorded for this clone. The chain employs TRBV2 and TRBJ2-5, with 14 positions matching TRBD2. The germline gives CDR1 SNHLY, CDR2 FYNNEI. The junction had 7 bases not matched to a gene; V was cut back by 10 bases and J by 3 bases. This CDR3 has 15 amino acids. CDR3 sequence reads: CATLGLAGGKETQYF. The CDR3 nucleotides read TGTGCCACCCTAGGACTAGCGGGGGGCAAAGAGACCCAGTACTTC.